The present T cell receptor (beta chain) was sequenced within a study of T cell responses to AZD1222 COVID-19 vaccine (dated by TCRdb to about 2021). Some background on the complete study: A total of approximately 240 trial participants underwent TCR sequencing, of whom roughly 210 had received two doses of AZD1222 and around 26 had received two doses of the MenACWY control vaccine. Trial participants were enrolled into age subgroups of 18-55, 56-69 and 70-plus years, which contained roughly 140, 27 and 60 TCR-sequenced participants, respectively. Summary of the overall study and its limitations: A significant rise in spike-specific TCR breadth and depth was observed after two AZD1222 doses relative to day 0 and relative to MenACWY recipients. The vaccine-associated CD4 TCRs covered the entire spike protein, and the dominant responses fell in regions 160-218 and 743-854. Most participants were white British and females outnumbered males, and the authors suggested that clonal diversity may have been underestimated. Nearly half of unique spike-specific TCRs reportedly recognized epitopes outside regions mutated in the B.1.351 and B.1.1.7 variants. Only five to seven AZD1222 recipients were SARS-CoV-2 seropositive at baseline, limiting conclusions about previously exposed vaccinees. No day 14 peak-response samples were available, so repertoires were characterized only after the peak T cell response. In the small 56-69-year group, the increase in depth fell short of significance, most likely because of low power.

Concerning this clone itself: Its recognized antigen is unknown. No clone much larger than this one lies a single base away; base qualities are absent.

The V end loses 0 bases and the J end loses 2 bases, and a stretch of 10 bases separates them. CDR1 and CDR2 (SGHRS, YFSETQ) derive from the germline V gene. The CDR3 runs 15 residues from the cysteine to the phenylalanine. The kept DNA is CDR3 alone, 45 bases in frame from the first base. The CDR3 regions of human TCRbeta chains were analyzed by immunosequencing. Turning to the authors' computational methods: Repertoire TCRs were matched against a reference library of SARS-CoV-2-specific TCRs generated with the MIRA antigen-specificity platform. Breadth was defined as the fraction of unique TCRs that were SARS-CoV-2-associated, and depth was defined as the fraction of total T cells that were SARS-CoV-2-associated. Using the MIRA data, each spike-specific TCR was assigned both to the spike region to which the TCR was reactive and to a CD4 or CD8 class. Log10-transformed breadth and depth values were compared by one-way ANOVA with Sidak's multiple comparisons tests. TCRdb's version of the immuneACCESS table is confined to in-frame rearrangements and falls short of the full clone set. An unresolved V gene accounts for under half of the shortfall where checked; the remainder is of unknown origin. V and J calls and clone size come straight from that table; D and trimming were deduced from the DNA. This sample comprises 150,000 or so clones, 82% of them detected only once. The top ten clonotypes cover 4.1% of the sample.

The time point label, as the study defines it: baseline before first vaccination. According to the study, the label for this sample's treatment or condition signals: meningococcal conjugate vaccine given as trial control. Vaccinee samples came from UK trials COV001 and COV002, including a single-blind randomized controlled phase 2/3 trial of AZD1222 (ChAdOx1 nCoV-19) in healthy adults. For TCRbeta chain sequencing, PBMC samples from trial participants were taken at day 0 and at day 28 after the second dose. The specimen comprised peripheral blood, sampled on day 0 of MenACWY control vaccination. This TCR came from an adult in good health. The chain links TRBV5-1 with TRBJ2-3, with the D gene uncertain. The DNA sequence follows: TGCGCCAGCAGCTTGGCGGTCAGCGACACAGATACGCAGTATTTT. The encoded protein is CASSLAVSDTDTQYF.